This T cell receptor beta chain was sequenced for a study of blood T cell repertoires in COVID-19. Study in general: Samples representing acute and convalescent COVID-19 were sourced from the United States, Italy and Spain. PBMCs, B-cell-depleted T cells, or T cells were the source of the cDNA or gDNA that made up the material.

V shed 0 bases and J 2 bases; nucleotides not matched to a gene: 4. CDR3 length: 15 residues. Germline CDR1 SGHNT, CDR2 YYREEE (reference sequence). Per the study methods: Scientists estimated how many nucleated cells there were by amplifying reference gene primers. Profiling relied on immunoSEQ multiplex PCR, and the TCRdb table lists in-frame clones only, not all of them. From that table come the V and J calls and clone size; the DNA was used to work out D and trimming. The sample carries approximately 170,000 clones, approximately 82% recorded once. The receptor comes from a woman aged 80 or over with active or convalescent COVID-19. Sequencing was carried out using peripheral blood. The gene calls are TRBV5-4 and TRBJ1-2; 7 bases align to TRBD1. As DNA, the CDR3 is TGTGCCAGCAGCTTGGATGGGACAGTCAACTATGGCTACACCTTC. As protein: CASSLDGTVNYGYTF.